This TCR beta chain comes out of a study of T cell repertoires in cytomegalovirus infection. Study-wide background: The authors relied on CMV epitopes, both recently identified HLA-C-restricted and well-studied HLA-B-restricted. Both CMV infection and a matching HLA type were indicated by public TCR beta signatures.

In TCRdb, the reads were re-called with MiXCR into one record per CDR3 protein. The sample yields roughly 500,000 distinct CDR3 sequences, roughly a third seen once. About this clonotype: The antigen remains undetermined.

CDR3 length equals 14 residues. Germline loops: CDR1 DFQATT, CDR2 SNEGSKA (reference sequence). Trimming cost V 3 bases and J 4 bases, with 15 bases left between them. The source is a human donor in good health (CMV status not recorded). Some clones in this sample may be carry-over from other donors' samples. V is TRBV20-1 and J is TRBJ1-2; D perhaps matches TRBD1 (5 bases). Sequencing used cultured PBMCs, obtained from culture after CMV antigen stimulation. CDR3 coding DNA: TGCAGTGCTAGTATGAGGGACCGGGCCTATGGCTACACCTTC. Translating gives CSASMRDRAYGYTF.